This T cell receptor (beta chain) was profiled in a study of blood T cell repertoires in COVID-19 (dated by TCRdb to 2020 to 2022). For context, the study as a whole: Samples covering the acute and convalescent phases of COVID-19 were provided by collaborators in the United States, Italy and Spain. The repertoires were released in a freely available public database intended as a resource for research on the immune response to SARS-CoV-2. The material from the prospective study consisted of cDNA or gDNA derived from T cells, B-cell-depleted T cells, or PBMCs. Deeply sampled blood TCRbeta repertoires from subjects exposed to, actively infected with, or recovered from COVID-19 were included in the dataset. Where HLA class I and class II types were available, the types were taken from metadata supplied by the sample provider, not from assay-based typing. The samples were drawn from the first 160 participants of the ongoing ImmuneRACE study and from 1,254 subjects provided by 6 global collaborators. Sample metadata almost always included a de-identified subject ID, COVID-19 status, age in years and sex. Broad study findings and their caveats: How much clinical and demographic metadata was included differed by source and by participant, and the metadata was provided uncurated.

Remarks on this clone: The clone's antigen remains unknown. The record has no base qualities; no much larger clone is one base away.

TCRbeta CDR3 regions were amplified from genomic DNA by means of the immunoSEQ Assay, a bias-controlled multiplex PCR. The study's own analysis went as follows. Within the assay, amplification of reference gene primers was used to estimate how many nucleated cells each sample contained. To quantify the absolute abundance of each unique TCRbeta CDR3 rearrangement, sequence reads were collapsed and filtered. For each sample, productive Simpson clonality was calculated as the square root of Simpson's diversity index across productive rearrangements. What TCRdb holds here is the immuneACCESS table cut down to in-frame rearrangements. Part of the clones is not present; checked against another copy, under half of the missing clones reflect an unresolved V gene, and the others are unexplained. Clone size and V and J calls were adopted from that table, with D and trimming inferred from the DNA. This sample gives approximately 200,000 clones in total; 75% to 90% of them show up just once. Roughly 3% of the sample is taken by the ten largest.

Enrolling through a virtual design, the prospective study's participants ranged in age from roughly 18 to 89 years and lived across roughly 24 United States geographic areas. In the prospective study, cohorts were assigned on the basis of participant-reported clinical history obtained from a screening survey and a study questionnaire. In the prospective study, mobile phlebotomists collected whole blood, serum and a nasopharyngeal or oropharyngeal swab from each participant. Additional blood draws and questionnaires over an approximately two-month period could optionally be provided by prospective study participants. Prospective study blood samples were shipped either frozen or at room temperature before DNA extraction. The receptor was isolated from a woman between 18 and 30 years old in a cohort exposed to, infected with or recovered from COVID-19 (not recorded which). Sequenced: PBMCs or T cells enriched from blood (not recorded which).

For the CDR3, the sequence is CATSDGTGVVNNEQFF. The sequence in DNA is TGTGCCACCAGTGATGGGACAGGGGTTGTGAACAATGAGCAGTTCTTC. Here the chain combines TRBV24-1 and TRBJ2-1, with 10 middle bases fitting TRBD1. The junction shows trimming of 3 bases on V and 5 bases on J, and the gene matches do not reach 6 bases of it. The CDR3 starts with the cysteine, ends with the phenylalanine, and has 16 residues. Only the CDR3 part of the read is kept: 48 bases, read in frame from the first base. The germline V gene encodes CDR1 KGHDR and CDR2 SFDVKD.